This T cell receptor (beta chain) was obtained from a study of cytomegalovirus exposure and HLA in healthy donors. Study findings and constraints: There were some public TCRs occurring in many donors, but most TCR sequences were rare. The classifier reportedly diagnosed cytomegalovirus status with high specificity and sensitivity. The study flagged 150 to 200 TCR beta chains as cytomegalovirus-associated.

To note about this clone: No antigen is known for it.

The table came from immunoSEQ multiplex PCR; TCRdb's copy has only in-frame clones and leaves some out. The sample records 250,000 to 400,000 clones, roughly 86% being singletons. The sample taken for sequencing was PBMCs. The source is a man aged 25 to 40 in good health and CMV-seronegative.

The CDR3 nucleotides are TGTGCCAGCAGCCGGGATGGGAGCAATCAGCCCCAGCATTTT. As protein: CASSRDGSNQPQHF. The rearrangement links TRBV27 to TRBJ1-5; D call uncertain. The CDR3 contains 14 residues. In germline, CDR1 is MNHEY, CDR2 SMNVEV (reference sequence). V gave up 6 bases and J gave up 1 base, with 10 bases separating them.